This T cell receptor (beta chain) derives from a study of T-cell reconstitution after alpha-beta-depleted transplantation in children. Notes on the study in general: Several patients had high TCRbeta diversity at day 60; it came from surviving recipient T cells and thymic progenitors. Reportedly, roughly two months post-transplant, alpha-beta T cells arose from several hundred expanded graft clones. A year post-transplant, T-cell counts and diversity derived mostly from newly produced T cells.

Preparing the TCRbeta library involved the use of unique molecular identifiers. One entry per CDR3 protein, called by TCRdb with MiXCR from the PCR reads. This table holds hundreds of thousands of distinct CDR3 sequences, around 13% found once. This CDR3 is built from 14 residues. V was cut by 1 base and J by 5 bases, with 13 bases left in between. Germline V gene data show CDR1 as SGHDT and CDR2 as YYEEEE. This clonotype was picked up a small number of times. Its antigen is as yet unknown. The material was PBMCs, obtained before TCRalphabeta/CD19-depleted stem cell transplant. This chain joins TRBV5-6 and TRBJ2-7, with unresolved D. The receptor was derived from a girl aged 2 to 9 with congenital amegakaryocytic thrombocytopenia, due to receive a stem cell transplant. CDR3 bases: TGTGCCAGCAGCTTGAGGGCCCAGGTCAACGAGCAGTACTTC. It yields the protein CASSLRAQVNEQYF.